These T cell receptor beta chains were read from a single sample in a study of PD-L1 blockade in urothelial cancer. Generated by immunoSEQ multiplex PCR, the TCRdb table keeps only in-frame clones and is missing some. Of tens of thousands of clones listed, approximately 89% were seen once; the top ten hold roughly 12%. This sample comprised PBMCs, obtained around atezolizumab (anti-PD-L1) treatment. The receptors were gathered from a woman aged 60 to 75 with urothelial cancer. The CDR3 runs from the conserved cysteine through the conserved F or W. The order of the fields is V gene, J gene, D gene, clone size, CDR3 length, CDR3 protein, CDR3 DNA. A D gene is named only where the DNA matches it firmly. A clone size is listed for some rows: how often the clone was seen (once, few, many), or a class if it is expanded.

TRBV5-1	TRBJ2-1	TRBD2	-	16	CASSLGLAASYNEQFF	TGCGCCAGCAGCTTGGGACTAGCGGCCTCCTACAATGAGCAGTTCTTC
TRBV9	TRBJ2-2	TRBD1	-	16	CASSVASIQGTGELFF	TGTGCCAGCAGCGTAGCTTCGATACAGGGGACCGGGGAGCTGTTTTTT
TRBV10-3	TRBJ2-7	TRBD2	-	15	CASSEVGRAVYEQYF	TGTGCCAGCAGTGAAGTGGGGAGGGCCGTCTACGAGCAGTACTTC
TRBV27	TRBJ1-2	TRBD1	-	14	CASSPTDRGDGYTF	TGTGCCAGCAGTCCAACCGACAGGGGGGATGGCTACACCTTC
TRBV28	TRBJ1-2	-	-	13	CASSLSRAYGYTF	TGTGCCAGCAGTTTGTCCAGGGCCTATGGCTACACCTTC
TRBV7-6	TRBJ1-5	TRBD1	few	16	CASSLGGDRRNQPQHF	TGTGCCAGCAGCTTAGGGGGGGACAGGAGAAATCAGCCCCAGCATTTT
TRBV28	TRBJ1-1	-	once	15	CASSLYRAGPSGAFF	TGTGCCAGCAGTTTATACCGCGCGGGCCCATCGGGCGCTTTCTTT
TRBV9	TRBJ2-2	TRBD2	-	17	CASSVGGTSGYTGELFF	TGTGCCAGCAGCGTAGGGGGGACTAGCGGATACACCGGGGAGCTGTTTTTT
TRBV5-1	TRBJ2-1	TRBD2	once	15	CASSKISGRGNEQFF	TGCGCCAGCAGCAAGATTAGCGGGAGAGGGAATGAGCAGTTCTTC
TRBV6-1	TRBJ2-1	TRBD1	-	15	CASSETGQGYNEQFF	TGTGCCAGCAGTGAAACGGGACAGGGGTACAATGAGCAGTTCTTC
TRBV9	TRBJ2-1	-	-	16	CASSVTMGRSYNEQFF	TGTGCCAGCAGCGTAACTATGGGGAGGTCCTACAATGAGCAGTTCTTC
TRBV5-1	TRBJ2-5	TRBD1	-	16	CASSLTGTGVSETQYF	TGCGCCAGCAGCTTGACCGGGACAGGGGTTTCGGAGACCCAGTACTTC
TRBV28	TRBJ2-7	-	-	13	CASKTPGRYEQYF	TGTGCCAGCAAAACCCCAGGGCGGTACGAGCAGTACTTC
TRBV21-1	TRBJ1-2	-	-	18	CASSTQTGTGVEDYGYTF	TGTGCCAGCAGCACGCAGACCGGGACAGGGGTGGAAGACTATGGCTACACCTTC
TRBV15	TRBJ2-7	-	-	13	CATSRDGRGEQYF	TGTGCCACCAGCAGAGATGGGCGGGGCGAGCAGTACTTC
TRBV7-2	TRBJ1-1	-	few	14	CASTTGGGNTEAFF	TGTGCCAGCACCACGGGGGGAGGGAACACTGAAGCTTTCTTT
TRBV6-1	TRBJ1-2	TRBD1	-	15	CASSTTGTGAYGYTF	TGTGCCAGCAGTACAACCGGGACAGGGGCCTATGGCTACACCTTC
TRBV28	TRBJ2-7	-	-	15	CASSPPVPGSYEQYF	TGTGCCAGCAGTCCCCCGGTTCCCGGGTCGTACGAGCAGTACTTC
TRBV7-9	TRBJ2-7	-	-	12	CASSWDNHEQYF	TGTGCCAGCAGCTGGGACAACCACGAGCAGTACTTC
TRBV7-6	TRBJ1-2	TRBD1	-	14	CASSSRDREYGYTF	TGTGCCAGCAGCTCCCGGGACAGGGAGTATGGCTACACCTTC
TRBV19	TRBJ2-6	TRBD1	-	16	CASRNRGAPGANVLTF	TGTGCCAGTCGAAACAGGGGGGCGCCTGGGGCCAACGTCCTGACTTTC
TRBV18	TRBJ2-7	TRBD2	-	15	CASSRTSGSSYEQYF	TGTGCCAGCTCACGGACTAGCGGGAGCTCGTACGAGCAGTACTTC
TRBV19	TRBJ1-2	-	-	13	CASTDLDSYGYTF	TGTGCCAGTACCGACCTGGACAGCTATGGCTACACCTTC
TRBV7-3	TRBJ2-7	TRBD2	-	14	CASSRGGSSYEQYF	TGTGCCAGCAGTCGGGGGGGGAGCTCCTACGAGCAGTACTTC
TRBV14	TRBJ2-2	-	-	15	CASSQLDRTTGELFF	TGTGCCAGCAGCCAATTGGACAGAACCACCGGGGAGCTGTTTTTT
TRBV27	TRBJ2-1	TRBD2	-	11	CASTRGVEQFF	TGTGCCAGCACCCGGGGGGTTGAGCAGTTCTTC
TRBV15	TRBJ2-1	-	-	12	CATSKNNNEQFF	TGTGCCACCAGCAAAAACAACAATGAGCAGTTCTTC
TRBV6-6	TRBJ2-7	TRBD1	-	14	CASSPGQGHYEQYF	TGTGCCAGCAGTCCGGGACAGGGACACTACGAGCAGTACTTC
TRBV5-1	TRBJ2-1	-	-	13	CASSFLGVHEQFF	TGCGCCAGCAGCTTCCTAGGGGTCCATGAGCAGTTCTTC
TRBV10-3	TRBJ2-4	-	once	14	CAISPRESKNIQYF	TGTGCCATCAGCCCTCGGGAGTCCAAAAACATTCAGTACTTC
TRBV19	TRBJ2-7	TRBD1	-	14	CASSTGTGLTEQYF	TGTGCCAGTAGTACCGGGACAGGGTTAACCGAGCAGTACTTC
TRBV7-2	TRBJ2-7	-	-	14	CASSGRFGTYEQYF	TGTGCCAGCAGCGGCCGTTTCGGGACCTACGAGCAGTACTTC
TRBV28	TRBJ2-7	TRBD2	once	17	CASSQPSGRGFSYEQYF	TGTGCCAGCAGTCAACCTAGCGGGAGGGGGTTCTCCTACGAGCAGTACTTC
TRBV6-1	TRBJ1-4	TRBD1	-	10	CASSETGQIF	TGTGCCAGCAGTGAAACGGGACAGATTTTT
TRBV18	TRBJ2-7	TRBD2	-	15	CASSQGLADTYEQYF	TGTGCCAGCTCACAAGGACTAGCGGACACCTACGAGCAGTACTTC
TRBV9	TRBJ2-5	TRBD2	-	17	CASSVGGIAGGRETQYF	TGTGCCAGCAGCGTAGGAGGGATAGCGGGAGGGAGAGAGACCCAGTACTTC
TRBV5-8	TRBJ1-5	TRBD1	-	14	CASTPGQGIQPQHF	TGTGCCAGCACCCCGGGACAGGGAATTCAGCCCCAGCATTTT
TRBV28	TRBJ1-1	-	-	13	CASNKQQNTEAFF	TGTGCCAGCAACAAACAGCAGAACACTGAAGCTTTCTTT
TRBV28	TRBJ2-2	-	-	14	CASSFRGNTGELFF	TGTGCCAGCAGTTTTCGGGGGAACACCGGGGAGCTGTTTTTT
TRBV7-9	TRBJ2-5	-	-	17	CASSLIKQGLYQETQYF	TGTGCCAGCAGCTTAATTAAACAGGGATTGTACCAAGAGACCCAGTACTTC
TRBV5-1	TRBJ2-6	TRBD1	-	16	CASKKTGTSGANVLTF	TGCGCCAGCAAAAAGACAGGGACCTCTGGGGCCAACGTCCTGACTTTC
TRBV11-2	TRBJ2-3	TRBD2	-	16	CASSLIAGVGTDTQYF	TGTGCCAGCAGCTTAATAGCGGGAGTCGGGACAGATACGCAGTATTTT
TRBV2	TRBJ2-5	TRBD1	-	14	CASSQTGGQETQYF	TGTGCCAGCAGCCAGACAGGGGGGCAAGAGACCCAGTACTTC
TRBV4-3	TRBJ1-4	-	-	15	CASSQGGGLGEKLFF	TGCGCCAGCAGCCAAGGGGGCGGCTTGGGGGAAAAACTGTTTTTT
TRBV7-9	TRBJ2-5	TRBD1	-	14	CASSQGQSGETQYF	TGTGCCAGCAGCCAGGGACAGTCAGGGGAGACCCAGTACTTC